Listed below are T cell receptor beta chains from one sample, sequenced in a study of identical twins. TCRdb passed the 5' RACE reads through MiXCR, listing each CDR3 protein once. The table shows 1.5 million to 2 million distinct CDR3 sequences, with about 32% occurring only once. Sequencing input: cord blood. The receptors stem from a newborn girl in good health. Each CDR3 is given with its conserved first and last residue. Fields, in order: V gene, clone size, D gene, J gene, CDR3 DNA, CDR3 protein. A D gene is named only where the DNA matches it firmly. Size tells how often a clone was seen (once, few, many) or the class of an expanded clone, and some rows leave it out.

TRBV5-1	-	-	TRBJ2-1	TGCGCCAGCAGCTTCACGAAAACAACCGGGTTTCGGGAGACCCAGTTCTTC	CASSFTKTTGFRETQFF
TRBV25-1	-	-	TRBJ1-1	TGTGCCAGCAGTGTGACAGGAGGGGACACTGAAGCTTTCTTT	CASSVTGGDTEAFF
TRBV2	-	-	TRBJ2-1	TGTGCCAGCAGCGGAAAAAGGGTCAATGAGCAGTTCTTC	CASSGKRVNEQFF
TRBV14	-	-	TRBJ1-1	TGTGCCAGCAGCCAATTAGCCCGGGACTCCCGTGGGAAAGCTTTCTTT	CASSQLARDSRGKAFF
TRBV4-2	-	TRBD2	TRBJ2-7	TGTGCCAGCAGCCAAGACCGGACTAGCGGGAGTTTTGATGAGCAGTACTTC	CASSQDRTSGSFDEQYF
TRBV11-2	-	TRBD2	TRBJ2-1	TGTGCCAGCAGCTTAGACTCGACTAGCGGGCCTTACTACAATGAGCAGTTCTTC	CASSLDSTSGPYYNEQFF
TRBV20-1	-	-	TRBJ2-7	TGCAGTGCTAGCACAGTCCCTGCATGCGAGCAGTACTTC	CSASTVPACEQYF
TRBV28	-	TRBD2	TRBJ2-7	TGTGCCAGCAGTACACCGGGACTAGCTAACGAGCAGTACTTC	CASSTPGLANEQYF
TRBV6-6	few	TRBD2	TRBJ2-1	TGTGCCAGCAGTTACGTAGTGGGAGGGCCGGGTGAGCAGTTCTTC	CASSYVVGGPGEQFF
TRBV5-1	-	TRBD1	TRBJ1-4	TGCGCCAGCAGCTTGTCCCCGGGACAGGGGAGTGAAAAACTGTTTTTT	CASSLSPGQGSEKLFF
TRBV5-1	many	-	TRBJ2-1	TGCGCCAGCAGCTGGGACACCTACAATGAGCAGTTCTTC	CASSWDTYNEQFF
TRBV15	few	TRBD1	TRBJ2-1	TGTGCCACCAGCTCCGGGACAGGAGCTTACAATGAGCAGTTCTTC	CATSSGTGAYNEQFF
TRBV28	-	-	TRBJ2-5	TGTGCCAGCAGTTTACCCTTTAGCGGTAAAGAGACCCAGTACTTC	CASSLPFSGKETQYF
TRBV28	many	TRBD1	TRBJ2-7	TGTGCCAGCAGTTCACGGGGACAGTCCTACGAGCAGTACTTC	CASSSRGQSYEQYF
TRBV10-3	few	TRBD1	TRBJ2-1	TGTGCCATACGCCCGGGACAGGGGGGGCATGAGCAGTTCTTC	CAIRPGQGGHEQFF
TRBV20-1	few	TRBD1	TRBJ1-5	TGCAGTGCTAGAGATCAGGGGGGTAATCAGCCCCAGCATTTT	CSARDQGGNQPQHF
TRBV10-2	few	-	TRBJ2-7	TGCGCCAGCAGGGCTGGGTATCGGGGGTACGAGCAGTACTTC	CASRAGYRGYEQYF
TRBV2	-	TRBD1	TRBJ1-1	TGTGCCAGCAGGGAATACAGGGGAGCTTTCTTT	CASREYRGAFF
TRBV11-2	-	TRBD1	TRBJ1-6	TGTGCCAGCAGCCTTAGGGACAGGGGAAACTATAGTTCACCCCTCCACTTT	CASSLRDRGNYSSPLHF
TRBV20-1	few	-	TRBJ1-5	TGCAGTGCTCCAGAAGGGGGGAGCAATCAGCCCCAGCATTTT	CSAPEGGSNQPQHF
TRBV4-2	-	-	TRBJ2-5	TGTGCCAGCAGCCAAGGCGCTATTACGGGGGAGACCCAGTACTTC	CASSQGAITGETQYF
TRBV27	-	-	TRBJ2-3	TGTGCCAGCAGTTTAATTGGACCGAAATATGCAGATACGCAGTATTTT	CASSLIGPKYADTQYF
TRBV28	-	TRBD1	TRBJ1-1	TGTGCCAGCAGCCCACGAGAAAGACAGGGGCGTTTTCTAAGGAACACTGAAGCTTTCTTT	CASSPRERQGRFLRNTEAFF
TRBV20-1	few	TRBD1	TRBJ2-3	TGCAGTGCTAGAGATGGCAGGGGGAATACGCAGTATTTT	CSARDGRGNTQYF
TRBV5-1	-	-	TRBJ2-3	TGCGCCAGCAGCTTGGTGGGCCTGCGACAGGGCACAGATACGCAGTATTTT	CASSLVGLRQGTDTQYF
TRBV25-1	-	-	TRBJ2-1	TGTGCCAGCAGTGATTGGCAGGTATCCTACAATGAGCAGTTCTTC	CASSDWQVSYNEQFF
TRBV20-1	-	-	TRBJ2-5	TGCAGTGCTAGAGTCCTGCTAGCGACAACCTACAATGAGCAGTACTTC	CSARVLLATTYNEQYF
TRBV25-1	many	-	TRBJ2-4	TGTGCCAGCAGTGAATCAGCCAAAAACATTCAGTACTTC	CASSESAKNIQYF
TRBV7-9	-	-	TRBJ1-5	TGTGCCAGCAGCGATGGGTTTAGCAATCAGCCCCAGCATTTT	CASSDGFSNQPQHF
TRBV5-1	-	-	TRBJ2-7	TGCGCCAGCACCCTCGGGGGACCCTACGAGCAGTACTTC	CASTLGGPYEQYF
TRBV5-1	-	-	TRBJ2-7	TGCGCCAGCAGCTTGTCACTTTCCTCTGGCTCCTACGAGCAGTACTTC	CASSLSLSSGSYEQYF
TRBV6-2/TRBV6-3	-	-	TRBJ1-5	TGTGCCAGCACTGAGACAGGCCTCTTCAATCAGCCCCAGCATTTT	CASTETGLFNQPQHF
TRBV28	many	TRBD2	TRBJ2-7	TGTGCCAGTTCGCTAGCGGGAGCCGAGCAGTACTTC	CASSLAGAEQYF
TRBV5-5	-	-	TRBJ2-6	TGTGCCAGCAGCTTGGTCCCCGAGGGAACAGGGGCCAACGTCCTGACTTTC	CASSLVPEGTGANVLTF
TRBV4-2	-	TRBD2	TRBJ2-1	TGTGCCAGCAGCCAAGCCCCAACTAGCGGGGGGTCCTACAATGAGCAGTTCTTC	CASSQAPTSGGSYNEQFF
TRBV28	-	-	TRBJ1-1	TGTGCCAGCAGTTTAATTATGGGTGGGGAGAACACTGAAGCTTTCTTT	CASSLIMGGENTEAFF
TRBV20-1	-	TRBD2	TRBJ2-1	TGCAGTGCTGGCTCTAGCGGCTCCTACAATGAGCAGTTCTTC	CSAGSSGSYNEQFF
TRBV29-1	many	-	TRBJ2-5	TGCAGCGTTGAGGTGGCTAGAACTATGAGGGAGCAGTACTTC	CSVEVARTMREQYF
TRBV27	-	-	TRBJ1-1	TGTGCCAGCAGTTTATTGAGAGGGGCGAACACTGAAGCTTTCTTT	CASSLLRGANTEAFF
TRBV24-1	few	TRBD1	TRBJ2-3	TGTGCCACCAGTGATCCCGGGACAGGGGAAGATACGCAGTATTTT	CATSDPGTGEDTQYF
TRBV2	-	TRBD1	TRBJ2-2	TGTGCCAGCAGGGACAGGGGTACAGCGAACACCGGGGAGCTGTTTTTT	CASRDRGTANTGELFF